This is a list of T cell receptor beta chains from one sample in a study of STAT5B mutations in CD4+ large granular lymphocyte leukemia. Sequencing was performed with immunoSEQ multiplex PCR; in TCRdb, only in-frame clones are kept and a portion is missing. The table includes over 30,000 clones, more than 65% detected once. Sequenced sample: CD4+ T cells from blood buffy coats. The source of these receptors is a human donor in good health. CDR3s include the opening cysteine and the closing phenylalanine or tryptophan. The D gene is left open where the match is weak. Expanded clones are given a class, and other clones once, few, many or no size at all.

CDR3 protein: CASSPDGQIEAFF; CDR3 DNA: TGTGCCAGCTCACCTGATGGACAGATTGAAGCTTTCTTT; clone size: -; D gene: -; V gene: TRBV18; J gene: TRBJ1-1
CDR3 protein: CASSVTSGWAQGGDEQFF; CDR3 DNA: TGTGCCAGCAGCGTGACTAGCGGGTGGGCCCAAGGGGGAGATGAGCAGTTCTTC; clone size: -; D gene: TRBD2; V gene: TRBV9; J gene: TRBJ2-1
CDR3 protein: CATSSASGGGIEQFF; CDR3 DNA: TGTGCCACCAGCAGCGCGTCAGGGGGGGGAATTGAGCAGTTCTTC; clone size: -; D gene: -; V gene: TRBV15; J gene: TRBJ2-1
CDR3 protein: CSVEGITNEQFF; CDR3 DNA: TGCAGCGTTGAAGGGATCACCAATGAGCAGTTCTTC; clone size: -; D gene: -; V gene: TRBV29-1; J gene: TRBJ2-1
CDR3 protein: CASSLAGATDTQYF; CDR3 DNA: TGTGCCAGCAGCTTAGCTGGCGCGACAGATACGCAGTATTTT; clone size: -; D gene: -; V gene: TRBV7-6; J gene: TRBJ2-3
CDR3 protein: CASSLAGTGALNSPLHF; CDR3 DNA: TGTGCCAGCAGCTTGGCGGGGACAGGGGCCCTAAATTCACCCCTCCACTTT; clone size: -; D gene: TRBD1; V gene: TRBV5-5; J gene: TRBJ1-6
CDR3 protein: CASSEGQGLFDEQYF; CDR3 DNA: TGCGCCAGCAGTGAGGGACAGGGGCTTTTTGACGAGCAGTACTTC; clone size: few; D gene: TRBD1; V gene: TRBV10-1; J gene: TRBJ2-7
CDR3 protein: CASSQERKQGYTF; CDR3 DNA: TGTGCCAGCAGCCAAGAGAGGAAGCAAGGCTACACCTTC; clone size: -; D gene: -; V gene: TRBV4-2; J gene: TRBJ1-2
CDR3 protein: CASSNAGQAGEQYF; CDR3 DNA: TGCGCCAGCAGCAATGCCGGACAGGCCGGCGAGCAGTACTTC; clone size: -; D gene: TRBD1; V gene: TRBV5-1; J gene: TRBJ2-7
CDR3 protein: CASSPRAGELFF; CDR3 DNA: TGTGCCAGCTCACCACGAGCCGGGGAGCTGTTTTTT; clone size: -; D gene: -; V gene: TRBV18; J gene: TRBJ2-2
CDR3 protein: CASSLEVGGGEQYF; CDR3 DNA: TGTGCCAGCAGCTTAGAGGTAGGGGGGGGCGAGCAGTACTTC; clone size: -; D gene: -; V gene: TRBV7-9; J gene: TRBJ2-7
CDR3 protein: CTFQRTGGYGYTF; CDR3 DNA: TGCACCTTTCAACGGACAGGGGGGTATGGCTACACCTTC; clone size: -; D gene: TRBD1; V gene: TRBV29-1; J gene: TRBJ1-2
CDR3 protein: CASSPTSDTQYF; CDR3 DNA: TGTGCCAGCAGTCCGACGTCAGATACGCAGTATTTT; clone size: -; D gene: -; V gene: TRBV6-6; J gene: TRBJ2-3
CDR3 protein: CASSADSATNEKLFF; CDR3 DNA: TGCGCCAGCAGCGCCGACAGTGCAACTAATGAAAAACTGTTTTTT; clone size: -; D gene: -; V gene: TRBV5-1; J gene: TRBJ1-4
CDR3 protein: CASSAQARSGANVLTF; CDR3 DNA: TGTGCCAGTAGTGCACAGGCCCGCTCTGGGGCCAACGTCCTGACTTTC; clone size: -; D gene: -; V gene: TRBV19; J gene: TRBJ2-6
CDR3 protein: CASSLNRAEGTQYF; CDR3 DNA: TGTGCCAGCAGCTTAAATCGGGCGGAGGGTACGCAGTATTTT; clone size: -; D gene: -; V gene: TRBV7-2; J gene: TRBJ2-3
CDR3 protein: CASSQDAGKQYF; CDR3 DNA: TGCGCCAGCAGCCAAGATGCGGGGAAGCAGTACTTC; clone size: -; D gene: -; V gene: TRBV4-1; J gene: TRBJ2-7
CDR3 protein: CASSAGTGNSASEAFF; CDR3 DNA: TGTGCCAGCAGCGCCGGGACAGGGAACTCAGCGTCGGAAGCTTTCTTT; clone size: few; D gene: TRBD1; V gene: TRBV11-3; J gene: TRBJ1-1
CDR3 protein: CASSHTFNTGELFF; CDR3 DNA: TGCGCCAGCAGCCATACCTTTAACACCGGGGAGCTGTTTTTT; clone size: -; D gene: -; V gene: TRBV4-3; J gene: TRBJ2-2
CDR3 protein: CASSHSNEQYF; CDR3 DNA: TGTGCCAGCAGCCACAGCAACGAGCAGTACTTC; clone size: -; D gene: -; V gene: TRBV7-8; J gene: TRBJ2-7
CDR3 protein: CASSPGPGQLFF; CDR3 DNA: TGTGCTAGCAGCCCAGGACCAGGTCAGCTGTTTTTT; clone size: -; D gene: -; V gene: TRBV7-7; J gene: TRBJ2-2
CDR3 protein: CASSPQWRNGYTF; CDR3 DNA: TGTGCCAGCAGCCCACAGTGGAGAAATGGCTACACCTTC; clone size: -; D gene: -; V gene: TRBV5-1; J gene: TRBJ1-2
CDR3 protein: CASSLEGRVGYTQYF; CDR3 DNA: TGTGCCAGCAGCTTAGAGGGGAGAGTGGGCTATACGCAGTATTTT; clone size: -; D gene: -; V gene: TRBV7-8; J gene: TRBJ2-3
CDR3 protein: CASSLTGIEAFF; CDR3 DNA: TGTGCCAGCAGCTTGACTGGGATTGAAGCTTTCTTT; clone size: -; D gene: -; V gene: TRBV5-4; J gene: TRBJ1-1
CDR3 protein: CSARAEDTQYF; CDR3 DNA: TGCAGTGCTAGAGCGGAAGATACGCAGTATTTT; clone size: -; D gene: -; V gene: TRBV20-1; J gene: TRBJ2-3
CDR3 protein: CASSQRPEETQYF; CDR3 DNA: TGTGCCAGCTCCCAAAGGCCAGAAGAGACCCAGTACTTC; clone size: -; D gene: -; V gene: TRBV18; J gene: TRBJ2-5
CDR3 protein: CASMSQVPPEAFF; CDR3 DNA: TGTGCCAGCATGTCTCAGGTCCCCCCTGAAGCTTTCTTT; clone size: few; D gene: -; V gene: TRBV2; J gene: TRBJ1-1
CDR3 protein: CASSKPGTGRYEQFF; CDR3 DNA: TGTGCCAGCAGCAAACCCGGGACAGGGAGGTATGAGCAGTTCTTC; clone size: -; D gene: TRBD1; V gene: TRBV27; J gene: TRBJ2-1
CDR3 protein: CASSAWAGANEKLFF; CDR3 DNA: TGTGCCAGCAGTGCTTGGGCAGGGGCTAATGAAAAACTGTTTTTT; clone size: once; D gene: -; V gene: TRBV5-4; J gene: TRBJ1-4
CDR3 protein: CASSPGTGIAKLFF; CDR3 DNA: TGTGCCAGCAGCCCCGGGACAGGGATAGCAAAATTGTTTTTT; clone size: -; D gene: TRBD1; V gene: TRBV7-9; J gene: TRBJ1-4
CDR3 protein: CASTKSAEQFF; CDR3 DNA: TGTGCCAGCACAAAGAGCGCAGAGCAGTTCTTC; clone size: -; D gene: -; V gene: TRBV6-1; J gene: TRBJ2-1
CDR3 protein: CASSPQGVEETQYF; CDR3 DNA: TGTGCTAGCAGCCCGCAGGGGGTGGAGGAGACCCAGTACTTC; clone size: -; D gene: TRBD1; V gene: TRBV7-7; J gene: TRBJ2-5
CDR3 protein: CATSRDFGRINEKLFF; CDR3 DNA: TGTGCCACCAGCAGAGATTTTGGGCGGATTAATGAAAAACTGTTTTTT; clone size: -; D gene: -; V gene: TRBV15; J gene: TRBJ1-4
CDR3 protein: CASSLETGAYGYTF; CDR3 DNA: TGCGCCAGCAGCTTGGAAACAGGGGCCTATGGCTACACCTTC; clone size: -; D gene: TRBD1; V gene: TRBV5-1; J gene: TRBJ1-2
CDR3 protein: CASSLGTWTGSNQPQHF; CDR3 DNA: TGTGCCAGCAGCTTAGGAACTTGGACAGGGAGCAATCAGCCCCAGCATTTT; clone size: few; D gene: TRBD1; V gene: TRBV7-2; J gene: TRBJ1-5
CDR3 protein: CAISDRQGAGTDTQYF; CDR3 DNA: TGTGCCATCAGTGACAGGCAGGGGGCGGGCACAGATACGCAGTATTTT; clone size: -; D gene: TRBD1; V gene: TRBV10-3; J gene: TRBJ2-3
CDR3 protein: CASSSGTNTYEQYF; CDR3 DNA: TGTGCCAGCAGCTCCGGGACTAATACCTACGAGCAGTACTTC; clone size: -; D gene: TRBD2; V gene: TRBV7-6; J gene: TRBJ2-7
CDR3 protein: CASSEVVGVSYEQYF; CDR3 DNA: TGTGCCAGCAGTGAAGTGGTCGGGGTCTCCTACGAGCAGTACTTC; clone size: -; D gene: -; V gene: TRBV6-1; J gene: TRBJ2-7
CDR3 protein: CASSPTLGGNDEQYF; CDR3 DNA: TGTGCCAGCTCACCTACACTTGGAGGGAACGACGAGCAGTACTTC; clone size: -; D gene: -; V gene: TRBV18; J gene: TRBJ2-7
CDR3 protein: CASSQVYGSGGRPSTDTQYF; CDR3 DNA: TGCGCCAGCAGCCAAGTGTACGGGAGCGGGGGTCGGCCCAGCACAGATACGCAGTATTTT; clone size: -; D gene: TRBD2; V gene: TRBV4-3; J gene: TRBJ2-3
CDR3 protein: CASSSSQYEQYF; CDR3 DNA: TGTGCCAGCAGCTCCAGCCAGTACGAGCAGTACTTC; clone size: -; D gene: -; V gene: TRBV7-2; J gene: TRBJ2-7
CDR3 protein: CASSGSETQYF; CDR3 DNA: TGTGCCAGCTCAGGGAGCGAGACCCAGTACTTC; clone size: -; D gene: -; V gene: TRBV18; J gene: TRBJ2-5
CDR3 protein: CASNTGGDLNSRNTIYF; CDR3 DNA: TGTGCCAGCAATACCGGGGGCGACCTAAACAGTAGGAACACCATATATTTT; clone size: -; D gene: -; V gene: TRBV9; J gene: TRBJ1-3
CDR3 protein: CASSQNPGNTIYF; CDR3 DNA: TGTGCCAGCAGCCAGAATCCCGGAAACACCATATATTTT; clone size: -; D gene: -; V gene: TRBV14; J gene: TRBJ1-3
CDR3 protein: CASTSNRAEAFF; CDR3 DNA: TGTGCCAGCACCTCGAATCGGGCTGAAGCTTTCTTT; clone size: few; D gene: -; V gene: TRBV28; J gene: TRBJ1-1
CDR3 protein: CASSLLGGRNEQFF; CDR3 DNA: TGTGCCAGCAGCTTACTAGGGGGGCGCAATGAGCAGTTCTTC; clone size: -; D gene: -; V gene: TRBV11-2; J gene: TRBJ2-1
CDR3 protein: CASSLGPPGTANYGYTF; CDR3 DNA: TGTGCCAGCAGCTTAGGCCCCCCCGGGACGGCTAACTATGGCTACACCTTC; clone size: -; D gene: -; V gene: TRBV7-3; J gene: TRBJ1-2
CDR3 protein: CASSSRLGLLAKNIQYF; CDR3 DNA: TGTGCCAGCAGCTCACGGTTGGGGCTCTTAGCCAAAAACATTCAGTACTTC; clone size: -; D gene: -; V gene: TRBV11-2; J gene: TRBJ2-4
CDR3 protein: CASSLFSGLVFTDEQFF; CDR3 DNA: TGTGCCAGCAGCTTATTCTCCGGACTAGTGTTTACGGATGAGCAGTTCTTC; clone size: -; D gene: TRBD2; V gene: TRBV7-9; J gene: TRBJ2-1
CDR3 protein: CASSDLFTQYF; CDR3 DNA: TGCGCCAGCAGTGATTTGTTTACGCAGTATTTT; clone size: -; D gene: -; V gene: TRBV10-2; J gene: TRBJ2-3
CDR3 protein: CASSGGGPNEQFF; CDR3 DNA: TGTGCCAGCAGTGGGGGGGGGCCCAATGAGCAGTTCTTC; clone size: -; D gene: -; V gene: TRBV2; J gene: TRBJ2-1
CDR3 protein: CASKASTSDTGELFF; CDR3 DNA: TGTGCCAGCAAGGCGAGCACGTCGGACACCGGGGAGCTGTTTTTT; clone size: -; D gene: -; V gene: TRBV7-9; J gene: TRBJ2-2
CDR3 protein: CATRLAEGSGEQFF; CDR3 DNA: TGTGCCACTCGGCTGGCGGAGGGATCCGGGGAGCAGTTCTTC; clone size: -; D gene: -; V gene: TRBV10-3; J gene: TRBJ2-1
CDR3 protein: CASRRTSANNEQFF; CDR3 DNA: TGTGCCAGCAGAAGGACTAGCGCGAACAATGAGCAGTTCTTC; clone size: -; D gene: TRBD2; V gene: TRBV27; J gene: TRBJ2-1
CDR3 protein: CASSYTSGGVGEQFF; CDR3 DNA: TGTGCCAGCAGCTACACTAGCGGGGGGGTTGGTGAGCAGTTCTTC; clone size: -; D gene: TRBD2; V gene: TRBV6-1; J gene: TRBJ2-1
CDR3 protein: CASSATGEQPQHF; CDR3 DNA: TGTGCCAGCAGTGCTACAGGAGAACAGCCCCAGCATTTT; clone size: -; D gene: -; V gene: TRBV6-1; J gene: TRBJ1-5
CDR3 protein: CASSPLRGFNGELFF; CDR3 DNA: TGTGCCAGCAGCCCGCTACGGGGGTTTAACGGGGAGCTGTTTTTT; clone size: once; D gene: -; V gene: TRBV11-3; J gene: TRBJ2-2
CDR3 protein: CASSGGGTDTQYF; CDR3 DNA: TGTGCCAGCAGTGGCGGGGGCACAGATACGCAGTATTTT; clone size: -; D gene: -; V gene: TRBV2; J gene: TRBJ2-3
CDR3 protein: CAISRQGVDTEAFF; CDR3 DNA: TGTGCCATCAGTCGACAGGGGGTGGACACTGAAGCTTTCTTT; clone size: -; D gene: TRBD1; V gene: TRBV10-3; J gene: TRBJ1-1
CDR3 protein: CASSYSEYLAAFF; CDR3 DNA: TGTGCCAGCAGTTACTCGGAGTACCTCGCAGCTTTCTTT; clone size: few; D gene: -; V gene: TRBV6-6; J gene: TRBJ1-1